These 6 T cell receptor beta chains were all obtained from the same sample, sequenced in a study of blood T cell repertoires in COVID-19. TCRdb keeps only in-frame clones here, not all; method: immunoSEQ multiplex PCR. The data contain about 240,000 clones, 75% to 90% of them singletons. Material for sequencing was peripheral blood. These receptors all stem from a woman in her 30s who had recovered from COVID-19.

The genes are TRBV7-9 and TRBJ1-1, with 12 positions matching TRBD1. This CDR3 is built from 18 residues. Trimming at V came to 5 bases and at J to 4 bases, leaving 14 bases not matched to a gene. In germline, CDR1 is SEHNR, CDR2 FQNEAQ (reference sequence). CDR3 bases: TGTGCCAGCAGCCCACCGGGACAGGGGGCGCGGGAAGGCACTGAAGCTTTCTTT. Translating it yields CASSPPGQGAREGTEAFF.

The chain joins TRBV18 to TRBJ2-1, with TRBD1 matching 9 bases. Germline V gene data show CDR1 as KGHSH and CDR2 as LQKENI. V lost 3 bases to trimming and J lost 7 bases; unmatched junction nucleotides: 10. The CDR3 runs 16 residues. CDR3: CASSPTGTGFKNEQFF. The CDR3 DNA reads TGTGCCAGCTCACCGACCGGGACAGGGTTTAAAAATGAGCAGTTCTTC.

The chain carries TRBV5-6 and TRBJ1-1; the D is unclear. Trimming cost V 0 bases and J 2 bases, with 17 bases left between them. Per germline, CDR1 SGHDT and CDR2 YYEEEE. The CDR3 extends over 17 amino acids. The CDR3 DNA follows: TGTGCCAGCAGCTTGGAACGGTCATCTCGTCCTAACACTGAAGCTTTCTTT. It codes for CASSLERSSRPNTEAFF.

The gene calls are TRBV6-2 or TRBV6-3 and TRBJ2-2; 8 nucleotides match TRBD2. V lost 2 bases, J lost 7 bases, and 9 bases stayed unmatched. Germline-derived CDR1 and CDR2 are MNHEY and SVGEGT. The CDR3 spans 16 residues. As DNA, the CDR3 is TGTGCCAGCAGTTACGATCCGGGGGGGCCGGTCGGGGAGCTGTTTTTT. Protein: CASSYDPGGPVGELFF.

This chain connects TRBV29-1 to TRBJ2-5; possible D gene TRBD2, 6 bases. The ends were cut back, 1 base at V and 6 bases at J, with 15 bases in the middle. CDR1 and CDR2 (germline): SQVTM, ANQGSEA. The CDR3 is 14 amino acids. The CDR3, as DNA: TGCAGCGTTGAAGTCAGGGACCGGGGGAAGACCCAGTACTTC. Protein sequence: CSVEVRDRGKTQYF.

This clone was recorded a few times. The J gene is TRBJ2-5, the V gene TRBV19; D possibly corresponds to TRBD1 (6 bases). V was cut by 4 bases and J by 2 bases, with 14 bases left in between. The germline V gene encodes CDR1 LNHDA and CDR2 SQIVND (reference sequence). The CDR3 length is 15 residues. Written as DNA, the CDR3 is TGTGCCAGTAGTACGACCGCAACAGGGCAAGAGACCCAGTACTTC. This sequence encodes CASSTTATGQETQYF. The full variable domain, completed using reference TRBV19 and TRBJ2-5, is DGGITQSPKYLFRKEGQNVTLSCEQNLNHDAMYWYRQDPGQGLRLIYYSQIVNDFQKGDIAEGYSVSREKKESFPLTVTSAQKNPTAFYLCASSTTATGQETQYFGPGTRLLVL.